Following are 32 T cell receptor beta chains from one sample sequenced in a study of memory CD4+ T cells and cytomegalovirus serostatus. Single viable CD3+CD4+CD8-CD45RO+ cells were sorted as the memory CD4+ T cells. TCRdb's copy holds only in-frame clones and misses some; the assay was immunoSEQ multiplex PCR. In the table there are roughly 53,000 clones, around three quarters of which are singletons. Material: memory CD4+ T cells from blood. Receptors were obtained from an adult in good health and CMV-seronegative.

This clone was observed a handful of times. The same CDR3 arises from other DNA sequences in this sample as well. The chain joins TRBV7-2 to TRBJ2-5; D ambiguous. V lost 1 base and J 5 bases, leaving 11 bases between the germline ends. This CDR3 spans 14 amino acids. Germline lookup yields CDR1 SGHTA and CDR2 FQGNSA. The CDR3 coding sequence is TGTGCCAGCAGCTTAGGTTCCCTTAGGGAGACCCAGTACTTC. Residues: CASSLGSLRETQYF.

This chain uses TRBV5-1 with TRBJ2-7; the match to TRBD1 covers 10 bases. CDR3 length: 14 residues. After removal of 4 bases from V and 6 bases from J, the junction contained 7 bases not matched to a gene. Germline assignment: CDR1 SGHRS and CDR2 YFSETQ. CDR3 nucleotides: TGCGCCAGCAGCGGCGGGACAGGGGTCGCCGAGCAGTACTTC. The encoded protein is CASSGGTGVAEQYF.

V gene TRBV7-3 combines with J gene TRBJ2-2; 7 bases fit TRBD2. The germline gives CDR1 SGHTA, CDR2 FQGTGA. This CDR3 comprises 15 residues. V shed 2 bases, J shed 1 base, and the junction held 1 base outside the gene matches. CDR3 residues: CASSLGGGNTGELFF. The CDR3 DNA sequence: TGTGCCAGCAGCTTAGGCGGGGGGAACACCGGGGAGCTGTTTTTT.

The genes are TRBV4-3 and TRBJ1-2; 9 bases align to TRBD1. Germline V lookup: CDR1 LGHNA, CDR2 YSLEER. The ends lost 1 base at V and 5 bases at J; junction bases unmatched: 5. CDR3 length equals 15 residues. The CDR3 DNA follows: TGCGCCAGCAGCCAAGCTATGGGACAGGGTTATGGCTACACCTTC. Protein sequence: CASSQAMGQGYGYTF.

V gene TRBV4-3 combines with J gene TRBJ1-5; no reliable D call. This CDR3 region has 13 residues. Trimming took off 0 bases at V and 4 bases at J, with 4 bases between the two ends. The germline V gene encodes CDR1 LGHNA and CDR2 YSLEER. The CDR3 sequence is CASSQDSNQPQHF. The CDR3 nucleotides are TGCGCCAGCAGCCAAGACAGTAATCAGCCCCAGCATTTT.

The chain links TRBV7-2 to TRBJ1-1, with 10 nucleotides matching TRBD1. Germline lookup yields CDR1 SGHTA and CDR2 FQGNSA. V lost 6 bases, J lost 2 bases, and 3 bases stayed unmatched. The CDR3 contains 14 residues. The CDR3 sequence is CASRLTGGNTEAFF. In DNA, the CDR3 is TGTGCCAGCAGACTGACAGGGGGCAACACTGAAGCTTTCTTT.

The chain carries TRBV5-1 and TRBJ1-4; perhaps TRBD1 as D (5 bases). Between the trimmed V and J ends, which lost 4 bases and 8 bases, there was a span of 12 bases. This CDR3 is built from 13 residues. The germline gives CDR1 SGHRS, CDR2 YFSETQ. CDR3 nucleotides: TGCGCCAGCAGCCCAGGGATCGGCGAAAAACTGTTTTTT. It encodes CASSPGIGEKLFF. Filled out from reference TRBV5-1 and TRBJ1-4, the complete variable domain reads KAGVTQTPRYLIKTRGQQVTLSCSPISGHRSVSWYQQTPGQGLQFLFEYFSETQRNKGNFPGRFSGRQFSNSRSEMNVSTLELGDSALYLCASSPGIGEKLFFGSGTQLSVL.

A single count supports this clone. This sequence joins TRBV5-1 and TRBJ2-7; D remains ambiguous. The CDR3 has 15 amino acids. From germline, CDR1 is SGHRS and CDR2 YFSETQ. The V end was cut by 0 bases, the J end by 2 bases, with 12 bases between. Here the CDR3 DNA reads TGCGCCAGCAGCTTGGTTTGGGCTCCTGCCTACGAGCAGTACTTC. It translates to CASSLVWAPAYEQYF.

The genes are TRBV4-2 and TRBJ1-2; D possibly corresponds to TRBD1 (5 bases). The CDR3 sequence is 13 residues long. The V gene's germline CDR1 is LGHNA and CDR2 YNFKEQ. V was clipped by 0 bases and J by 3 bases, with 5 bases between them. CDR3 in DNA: TGTGCCAGCAGCCAAGACAGGGACTATGGCTACACCTTC. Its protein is CASSQDRDYGYTF.

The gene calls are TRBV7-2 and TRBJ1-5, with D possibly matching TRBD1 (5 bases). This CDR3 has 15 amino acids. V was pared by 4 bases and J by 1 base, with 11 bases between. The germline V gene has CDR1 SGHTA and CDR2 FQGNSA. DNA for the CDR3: TGTGCCAGCAGCTCGCAGGGATGGAGCAATCAGCCCCAGCATTTT. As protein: CASSSQGWSNQPQHF.

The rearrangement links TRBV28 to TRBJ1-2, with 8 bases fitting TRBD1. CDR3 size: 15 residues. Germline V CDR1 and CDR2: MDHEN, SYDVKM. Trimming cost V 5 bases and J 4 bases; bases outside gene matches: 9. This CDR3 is CASSSTGGRIYGYTF. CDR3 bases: TGTGCCAGCAGTAGCACAGGGGGAAGGATCTATGGCTACACCTTC.

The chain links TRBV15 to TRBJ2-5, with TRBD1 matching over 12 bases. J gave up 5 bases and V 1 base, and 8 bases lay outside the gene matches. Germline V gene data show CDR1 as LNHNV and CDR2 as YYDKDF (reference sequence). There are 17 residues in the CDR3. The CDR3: CATSRVGQGAGRETQYF. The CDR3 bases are TGTGCCACCAGCAGAGTGGGACAGGGGGCCGGGCGGGAGACCCAGTACTTC.

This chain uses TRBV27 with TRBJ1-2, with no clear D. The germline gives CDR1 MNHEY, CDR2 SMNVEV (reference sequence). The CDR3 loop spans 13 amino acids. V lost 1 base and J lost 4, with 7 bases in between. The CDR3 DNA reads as TGTGCCAGCAGTTTATTAGGCGGCTATGGCTACACCTTC. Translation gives CASSLLGGYGYTF.

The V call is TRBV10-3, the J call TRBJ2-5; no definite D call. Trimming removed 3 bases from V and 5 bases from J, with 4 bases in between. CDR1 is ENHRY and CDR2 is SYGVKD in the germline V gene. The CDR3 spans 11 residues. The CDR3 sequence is CAISDRETQYF. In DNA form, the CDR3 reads TGTGCCATCAGTGATCGGGAGACCCAGTACTTC.

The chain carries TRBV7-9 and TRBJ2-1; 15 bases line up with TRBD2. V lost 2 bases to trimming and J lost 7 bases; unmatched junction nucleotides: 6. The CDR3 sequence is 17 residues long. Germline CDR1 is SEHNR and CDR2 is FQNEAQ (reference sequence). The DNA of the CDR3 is TGTGCCAGCAGCTTATTTGGACTAGCGGGAGGGCCTAATGAGCAGTTCTTC. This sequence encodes CASSLFGLAGGPNEQFF.

The CDR3 nucleotides read TGTGCCAGCAGCCACCGGACAGGGCGGACCAAAAACATTCAGTACTTC. It specifies CASSHRTGRTKNIQYF. The V call is TRBV7-8, the J call TRBJ2-4, with 8 bases fitting TRBD1. CDR1 SGHVS and CDR2 FQNEAQ come from the germline V gene. The CDR3 has 16 residues. J lost 2 bases, V lost 5 bases, and 8 bases had no gene match.

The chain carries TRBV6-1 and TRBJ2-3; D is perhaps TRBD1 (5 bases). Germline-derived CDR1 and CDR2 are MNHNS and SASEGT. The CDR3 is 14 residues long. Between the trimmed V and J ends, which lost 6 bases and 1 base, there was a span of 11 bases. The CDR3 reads CASSATGGTDTQYF. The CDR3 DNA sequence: TGTGCCAGCAGCGCCACAGGAGGCACAGATACGCAGTATTTT.

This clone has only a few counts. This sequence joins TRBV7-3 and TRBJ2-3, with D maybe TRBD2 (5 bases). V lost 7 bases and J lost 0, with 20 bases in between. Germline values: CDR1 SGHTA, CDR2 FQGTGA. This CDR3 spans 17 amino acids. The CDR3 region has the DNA TGTGCCAGCACTCGGCAGGCTAGCAGATCTAGCACAGATACGCAGTATTTT. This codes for CASTRQASRSSTDTQYF.

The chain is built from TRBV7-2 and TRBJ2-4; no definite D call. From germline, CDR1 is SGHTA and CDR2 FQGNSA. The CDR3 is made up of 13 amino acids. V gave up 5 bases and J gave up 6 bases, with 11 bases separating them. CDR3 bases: TGTGCCAGCAGCGAACAAAAGGGAAACATTCAGTACTTC. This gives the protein CASSEQKGNIQYF.

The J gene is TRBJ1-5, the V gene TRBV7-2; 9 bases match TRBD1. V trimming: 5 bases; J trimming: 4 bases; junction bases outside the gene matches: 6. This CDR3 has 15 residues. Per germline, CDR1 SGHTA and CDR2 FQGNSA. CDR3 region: CASSHNGQGNQPQHF. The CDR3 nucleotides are TGTGCCAGCAGCCACAACGGACAGGGGAATCAGCCCCAGCATTTT. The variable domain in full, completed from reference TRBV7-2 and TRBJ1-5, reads GAGVSQSPSNKVTEKGKDVELRCDPISGHTALYWYRQSLGQGLEFLIYFQGNSAPDKSGLPSDRFSAERTGGSVSTLTIQRTQQEDSAVYLCASSHNGQGNQPQHFGDGTRLSIL.

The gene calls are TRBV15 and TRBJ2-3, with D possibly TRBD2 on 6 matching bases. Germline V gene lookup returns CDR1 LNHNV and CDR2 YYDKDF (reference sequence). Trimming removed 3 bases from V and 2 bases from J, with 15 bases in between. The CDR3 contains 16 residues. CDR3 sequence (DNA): TGTGCCACCAGCAGTTTCCGGACTACATTCACAGATACGCAGTATTTT. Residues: CATSSFRTTFTDTQYF.

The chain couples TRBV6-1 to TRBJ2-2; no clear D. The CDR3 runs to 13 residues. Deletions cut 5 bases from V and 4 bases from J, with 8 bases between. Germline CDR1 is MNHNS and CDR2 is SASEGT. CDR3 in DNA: TGTGCCAGCAGTCCCCTAGGCACCGGGGAGCTGTTTTTT. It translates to CASSPLGTGELFF.

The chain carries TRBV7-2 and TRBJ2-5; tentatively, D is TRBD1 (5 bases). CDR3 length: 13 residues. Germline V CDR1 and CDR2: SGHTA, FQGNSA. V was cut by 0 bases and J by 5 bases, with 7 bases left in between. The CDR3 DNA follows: TGTGCCAGCAGCTTAGCTGGGGCCGAGACCCAGTACTTC. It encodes CASSLAGAETQYF.

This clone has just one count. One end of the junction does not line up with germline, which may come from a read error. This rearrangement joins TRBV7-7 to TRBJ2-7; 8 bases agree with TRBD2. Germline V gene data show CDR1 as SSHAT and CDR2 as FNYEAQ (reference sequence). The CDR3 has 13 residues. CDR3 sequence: CASSLNLAGEQYF. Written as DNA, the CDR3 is TGTGCTAGCAGCTTAAACTTAGCGGGGGAGCAGTACTTC.

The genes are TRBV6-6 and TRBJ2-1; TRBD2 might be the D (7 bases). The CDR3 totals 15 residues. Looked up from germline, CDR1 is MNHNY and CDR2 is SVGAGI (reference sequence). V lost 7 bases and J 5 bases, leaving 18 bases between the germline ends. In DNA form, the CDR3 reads TGTGCCAGCACCCCAAGGGGGGGGGCCCACAATGAGCAGTTCTTC. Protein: CASTPRGGAHNEQFF.

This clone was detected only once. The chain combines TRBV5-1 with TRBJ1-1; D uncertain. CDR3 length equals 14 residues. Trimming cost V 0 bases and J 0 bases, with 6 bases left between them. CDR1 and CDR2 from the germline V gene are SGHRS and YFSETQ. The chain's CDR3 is CASSLGLMNTEAFF. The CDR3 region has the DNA TGCGCCAGCAGCTTGGGTCTCATGAACACTGAAGCTTTCTTT.

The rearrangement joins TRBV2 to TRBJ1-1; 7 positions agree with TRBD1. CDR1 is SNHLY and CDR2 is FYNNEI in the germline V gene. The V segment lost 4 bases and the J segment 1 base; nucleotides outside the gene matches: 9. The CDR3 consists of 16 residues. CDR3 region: CASSVGLTGSNTEAFF. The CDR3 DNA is TGTGCCAGCAGTGTGGGGCTGACAGGGTCGAACACTGAAGCTTTCTTT.

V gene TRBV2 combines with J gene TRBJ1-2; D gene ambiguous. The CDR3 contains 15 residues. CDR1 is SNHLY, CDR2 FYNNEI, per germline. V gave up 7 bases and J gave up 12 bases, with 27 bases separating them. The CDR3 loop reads CASISRPGRQSRDTF. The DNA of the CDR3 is TGTGCCAGCATCTCGAGGCCGGGCCGCCAGAGTAGGGACACCTTC.

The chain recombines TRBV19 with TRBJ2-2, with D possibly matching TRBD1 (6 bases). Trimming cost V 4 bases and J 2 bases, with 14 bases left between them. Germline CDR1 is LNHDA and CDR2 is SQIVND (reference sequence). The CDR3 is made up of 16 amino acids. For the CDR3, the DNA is TGTGCCAGTAGTAACAGGGCGGCCCGAAACACCGGGGAGCTGTTTTTT. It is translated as CASSNRAARNTGELFF.

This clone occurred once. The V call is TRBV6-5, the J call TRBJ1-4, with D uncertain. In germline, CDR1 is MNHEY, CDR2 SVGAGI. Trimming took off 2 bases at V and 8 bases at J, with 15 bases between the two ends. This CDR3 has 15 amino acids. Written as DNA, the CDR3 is TGTGCCAGCAGTTACGGTGTGGAATTGAGGGAAAAACTGTTTTTT. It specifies CASSYGVELREKLFF.

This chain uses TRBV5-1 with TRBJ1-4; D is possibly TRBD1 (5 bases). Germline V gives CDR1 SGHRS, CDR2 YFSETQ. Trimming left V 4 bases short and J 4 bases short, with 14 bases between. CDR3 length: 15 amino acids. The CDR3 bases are TGCGCCAGCAGCCGCAAATGGGGGAATAATGAAAAACTGTTTTTT. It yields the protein CASSRKWGNNEKLFF.

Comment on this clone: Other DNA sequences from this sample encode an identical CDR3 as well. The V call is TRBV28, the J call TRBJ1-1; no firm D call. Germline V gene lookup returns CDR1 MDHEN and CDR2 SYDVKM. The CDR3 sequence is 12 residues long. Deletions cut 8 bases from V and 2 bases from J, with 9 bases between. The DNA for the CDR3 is TGTGCCAGCGGCCCGGTAAACACTGAAGCTTTCTTT. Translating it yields CASGPVNTEAFF.